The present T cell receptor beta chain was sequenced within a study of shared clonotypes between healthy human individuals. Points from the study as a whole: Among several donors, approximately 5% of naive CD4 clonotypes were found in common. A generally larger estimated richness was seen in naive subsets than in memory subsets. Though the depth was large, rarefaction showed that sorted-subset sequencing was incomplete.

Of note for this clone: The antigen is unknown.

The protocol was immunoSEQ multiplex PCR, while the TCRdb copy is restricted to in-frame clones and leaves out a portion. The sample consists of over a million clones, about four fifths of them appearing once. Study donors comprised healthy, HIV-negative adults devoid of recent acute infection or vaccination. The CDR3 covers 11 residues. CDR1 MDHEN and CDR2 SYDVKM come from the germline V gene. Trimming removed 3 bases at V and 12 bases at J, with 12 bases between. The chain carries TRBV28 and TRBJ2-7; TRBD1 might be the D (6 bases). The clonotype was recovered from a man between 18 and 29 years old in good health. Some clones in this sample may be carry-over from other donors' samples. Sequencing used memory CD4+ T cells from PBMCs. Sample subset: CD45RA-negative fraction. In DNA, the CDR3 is TGTGCCAGCAGTTTTAAGGGGGTTGGGTACTTC. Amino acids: CASSFKGVGYF.